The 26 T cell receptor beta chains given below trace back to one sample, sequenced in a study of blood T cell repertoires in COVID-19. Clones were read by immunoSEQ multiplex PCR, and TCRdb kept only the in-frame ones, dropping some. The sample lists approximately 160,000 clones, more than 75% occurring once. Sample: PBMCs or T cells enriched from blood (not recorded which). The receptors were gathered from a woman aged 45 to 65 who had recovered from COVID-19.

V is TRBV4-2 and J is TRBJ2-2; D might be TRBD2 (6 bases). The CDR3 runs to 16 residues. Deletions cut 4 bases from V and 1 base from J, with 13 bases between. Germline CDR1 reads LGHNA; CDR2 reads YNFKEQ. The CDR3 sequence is CASSPRGSGNTGELFF. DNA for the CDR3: TGTGCCAGCAGCCCCCGCGGTAGCGGGAACACCGGGGAGCTGTTTTTT.

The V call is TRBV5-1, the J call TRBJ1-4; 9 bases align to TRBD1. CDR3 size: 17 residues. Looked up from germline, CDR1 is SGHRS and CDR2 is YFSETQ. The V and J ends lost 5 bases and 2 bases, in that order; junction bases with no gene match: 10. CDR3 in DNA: TGCGCCAGCAGGCCCCGGACAGGGGCGAGCACTAATGAAAAACTGTTTTTT. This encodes CASRPRTGASTNEKLFF.

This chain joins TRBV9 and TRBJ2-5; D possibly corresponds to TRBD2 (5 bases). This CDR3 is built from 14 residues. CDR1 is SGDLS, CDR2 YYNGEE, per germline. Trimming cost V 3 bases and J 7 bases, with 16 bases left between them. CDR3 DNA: TGTGCCAGCAGCGCCTCGGGGTCCCTGGGGACCCAGTACTTC. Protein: CASSASGSLGTQYF.

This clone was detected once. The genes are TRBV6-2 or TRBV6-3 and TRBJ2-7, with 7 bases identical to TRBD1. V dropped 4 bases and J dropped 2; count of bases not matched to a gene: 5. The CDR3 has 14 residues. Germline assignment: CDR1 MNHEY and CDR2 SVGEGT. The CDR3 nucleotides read TGTGCCAGCAGTTTCGCAGGGGGACCCTACGAGCAGTACTTC. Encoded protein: CASSFAGGPYEQYF.

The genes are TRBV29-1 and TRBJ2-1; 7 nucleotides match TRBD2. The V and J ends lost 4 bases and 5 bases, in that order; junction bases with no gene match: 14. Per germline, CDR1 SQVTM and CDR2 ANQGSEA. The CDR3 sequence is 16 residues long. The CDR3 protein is CSVVSPPLAVNNEQFF. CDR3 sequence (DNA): TGCAGCGTTGTAAGCCCCCCGCTAGCGGTAAACAATGAGCAGTTCTTC.

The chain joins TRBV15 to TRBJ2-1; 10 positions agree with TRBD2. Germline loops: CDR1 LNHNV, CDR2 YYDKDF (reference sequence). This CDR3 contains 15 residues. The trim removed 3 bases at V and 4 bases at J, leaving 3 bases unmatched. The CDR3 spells CATSSGLAAYNEQFF. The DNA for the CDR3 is TGTGCCACCAGCAGTGGACTAGCGGCATACAATGAGCAGTTCTTC.

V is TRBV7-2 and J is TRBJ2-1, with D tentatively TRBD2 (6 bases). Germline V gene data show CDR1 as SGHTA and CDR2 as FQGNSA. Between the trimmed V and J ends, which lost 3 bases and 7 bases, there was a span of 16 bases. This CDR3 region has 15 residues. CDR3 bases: TGTGCCAGCAGCTTCGGCGGGAAAAGGCCTAATGAGCAGTTCTTC. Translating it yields CASSFGGKRPNEQFF.

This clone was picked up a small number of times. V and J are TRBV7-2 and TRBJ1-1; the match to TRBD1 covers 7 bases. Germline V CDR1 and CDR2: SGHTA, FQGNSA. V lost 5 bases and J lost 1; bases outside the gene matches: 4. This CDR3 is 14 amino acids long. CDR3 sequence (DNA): TGTGCCAGCAGCCCGGGACAGCGGAACACTGAAGCTTTCTTT. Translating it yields CASSPGQRNTEAFF.

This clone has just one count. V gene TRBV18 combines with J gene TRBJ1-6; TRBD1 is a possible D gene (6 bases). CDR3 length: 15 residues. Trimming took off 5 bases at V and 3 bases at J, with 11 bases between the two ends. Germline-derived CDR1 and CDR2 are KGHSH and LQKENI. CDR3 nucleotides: TGTGCCAGCTCAACCGGACAGAACTATAATTCACCCCTCCACTTT. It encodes CASSTGQNYNSPLHF.

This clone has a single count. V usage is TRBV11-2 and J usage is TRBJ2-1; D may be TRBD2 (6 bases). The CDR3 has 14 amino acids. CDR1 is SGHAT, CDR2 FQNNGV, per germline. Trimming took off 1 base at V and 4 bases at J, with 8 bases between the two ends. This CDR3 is CASSLGEEYNEQFF. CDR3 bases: TGTGCCAGCAGCTTAGGGGAGGAGTACAATGAGCAGTTCTTC.

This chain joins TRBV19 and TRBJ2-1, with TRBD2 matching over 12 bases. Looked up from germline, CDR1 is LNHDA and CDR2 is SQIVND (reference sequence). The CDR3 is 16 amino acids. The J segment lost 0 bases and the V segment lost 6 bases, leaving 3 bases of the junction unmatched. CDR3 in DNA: TGTGCCAGTAGGAAGACTAGCGGGAGCTCCTACAATGAGCAGTTCTTC. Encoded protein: CASRKTSGSSYNEQFF.

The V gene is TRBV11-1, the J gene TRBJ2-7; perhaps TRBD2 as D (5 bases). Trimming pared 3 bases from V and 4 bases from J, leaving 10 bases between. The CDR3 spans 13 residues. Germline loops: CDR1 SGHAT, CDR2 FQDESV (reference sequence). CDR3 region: CASSFSAAYEQYF. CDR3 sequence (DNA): TGTGCCAGCAGCTTTTCAGCGGCTTACGAGCAGTACTTC.

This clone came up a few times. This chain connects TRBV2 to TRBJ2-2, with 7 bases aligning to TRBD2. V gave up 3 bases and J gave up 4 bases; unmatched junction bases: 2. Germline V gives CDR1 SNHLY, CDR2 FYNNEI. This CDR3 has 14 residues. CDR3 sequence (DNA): TGTGCCAGCAGTGACGGGAGGATCACCGGGGAGCTGTTTTTT. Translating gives CASSDGRITGELFF.

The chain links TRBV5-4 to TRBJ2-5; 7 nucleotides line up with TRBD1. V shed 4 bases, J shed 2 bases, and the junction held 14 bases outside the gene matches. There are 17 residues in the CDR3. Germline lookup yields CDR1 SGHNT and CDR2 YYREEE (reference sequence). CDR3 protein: CASSRSMRTGPQETQYF. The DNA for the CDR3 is TGTGCCAGCAGCCGGAGCATGCGGACAGGCCCGCAAGAGACCCAGTACTTC.

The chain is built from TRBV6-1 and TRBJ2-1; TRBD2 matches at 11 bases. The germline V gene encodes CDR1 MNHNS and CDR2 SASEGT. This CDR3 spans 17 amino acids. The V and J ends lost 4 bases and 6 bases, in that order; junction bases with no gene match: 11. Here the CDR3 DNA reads TGTGCCAGCAGTGTAGTGGGGGTGACTAGCGGGATCAATGAGCAGTTCTTC. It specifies CASSVVGVTSGINEQFF.

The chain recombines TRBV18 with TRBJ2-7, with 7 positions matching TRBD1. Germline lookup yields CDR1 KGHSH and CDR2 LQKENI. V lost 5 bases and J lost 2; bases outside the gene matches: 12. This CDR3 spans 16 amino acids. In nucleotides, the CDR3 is TGTGCCAGCTCAAGTCTGTCCGGGACAGTCCCCTACGAGCAGTACTTC. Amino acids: CASSSLSGTVPYEQYF.

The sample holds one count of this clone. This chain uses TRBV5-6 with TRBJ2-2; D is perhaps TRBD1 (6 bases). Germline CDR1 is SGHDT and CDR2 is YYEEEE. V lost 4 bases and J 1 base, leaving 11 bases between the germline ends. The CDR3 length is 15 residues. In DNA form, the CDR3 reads TGTGCCAGCAGCCCCGGGACATTGAACACCGGGGAGCTGTTTTTT. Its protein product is CASSPGTLNTGELFF. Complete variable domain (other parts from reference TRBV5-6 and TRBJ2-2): DAGVTQSPTHLIKTRGQQVTLRCSPKSGHDTVSWYQQALGQGPQFIFQYYEEEERQRGNFPDRFSGHQFPNYSSELNVNALLLGDSALYLCASSPGTLNTGELFFGEGSRLTVL.

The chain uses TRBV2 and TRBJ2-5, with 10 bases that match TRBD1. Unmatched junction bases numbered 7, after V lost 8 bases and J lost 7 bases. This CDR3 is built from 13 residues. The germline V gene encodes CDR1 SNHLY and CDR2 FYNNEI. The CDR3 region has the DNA TGTGCCAGCTTGACAGGGGGCTCTGGGACCCAGTACTTC. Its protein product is CASLTGGSGTQYF.

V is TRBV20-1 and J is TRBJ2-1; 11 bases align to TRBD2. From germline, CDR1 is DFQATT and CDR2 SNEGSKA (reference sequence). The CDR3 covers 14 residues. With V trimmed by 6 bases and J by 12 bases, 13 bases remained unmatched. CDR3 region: CSASLAGGRVAQFF. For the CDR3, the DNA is TGCAGTGCGAGTCTAGCGGGGGGTCGAGTTGCGCAGTTCTTC.

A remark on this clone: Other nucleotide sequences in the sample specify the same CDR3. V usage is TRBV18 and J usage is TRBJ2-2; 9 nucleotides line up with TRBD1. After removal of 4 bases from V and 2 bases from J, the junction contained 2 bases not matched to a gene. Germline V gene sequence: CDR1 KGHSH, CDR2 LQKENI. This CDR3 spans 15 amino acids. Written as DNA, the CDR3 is TGTGCCAGCTCACAGGGACAGGGCAACACCGGGGAGCTGTTTTTT. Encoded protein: CASSQGQGNTGELFF. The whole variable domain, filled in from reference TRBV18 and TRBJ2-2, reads NAGVMQNPRHLVRRRGQEARLRCSPMKGHSHVYWYRQLPEEGLKFMVYLQKENIIDESGMPKERFSAEFPKEGPSILRIQQVVRGDSAAYFCASSQGQGNTGELFFGEGSRLTVL.

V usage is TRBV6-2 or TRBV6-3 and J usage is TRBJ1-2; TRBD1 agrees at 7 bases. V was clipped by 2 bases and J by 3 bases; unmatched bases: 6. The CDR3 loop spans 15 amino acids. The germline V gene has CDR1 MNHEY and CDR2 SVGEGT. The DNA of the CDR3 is TGTGCCAGCAGTTACCCTACAGGGGACTACTATGGCTACACCTTC. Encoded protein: CASSYPTGDYYGYTF.

CDR3 bases: TGCGCCAGCAGCTCGAATCCTAGCAACCCATCCTACGAGCAGTACTTC. Translating gives CASSSNPSNPSYEQYF. The rearrangement joins TRBV5-1 to TRBJ2-7, with D tentatively TRBD2 (5 bases). The CDR3 length is 16 residues. Germline V gene lookup returns CDR1 SGHRS and CDR2 YFSETQ. V dropped 3 bases and J dropped 1 base, with 17 bases sitting between them.

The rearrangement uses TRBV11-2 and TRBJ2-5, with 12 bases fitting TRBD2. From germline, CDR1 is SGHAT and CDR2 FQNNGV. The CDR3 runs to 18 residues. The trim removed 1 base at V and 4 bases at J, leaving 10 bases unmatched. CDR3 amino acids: CASSLVGLAGGGRETQYF. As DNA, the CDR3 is TGTGCCAGCAGCTTAGTAGGGCTAGCGGGAGGGGGGCGAGAGACCCAGTACTTC.

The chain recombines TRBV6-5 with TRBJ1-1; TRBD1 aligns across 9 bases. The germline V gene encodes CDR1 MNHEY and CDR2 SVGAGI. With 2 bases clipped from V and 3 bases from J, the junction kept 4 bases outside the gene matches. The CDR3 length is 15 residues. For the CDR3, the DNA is TGTGCCAGCAGTTACGGGGACAGGGCCGACACTGAAGCTTTCTTT. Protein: CASSYGDRADTEAFF.

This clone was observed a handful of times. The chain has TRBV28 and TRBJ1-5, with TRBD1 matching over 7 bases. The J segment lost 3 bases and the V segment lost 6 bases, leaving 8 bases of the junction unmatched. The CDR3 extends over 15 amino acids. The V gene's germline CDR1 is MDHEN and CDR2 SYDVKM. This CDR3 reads CASRAEGQINQPQHF. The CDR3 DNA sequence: TGTGCCAGCAGGGCCGAGGGACAGATCAATCAGCCCCAGCATTTT.

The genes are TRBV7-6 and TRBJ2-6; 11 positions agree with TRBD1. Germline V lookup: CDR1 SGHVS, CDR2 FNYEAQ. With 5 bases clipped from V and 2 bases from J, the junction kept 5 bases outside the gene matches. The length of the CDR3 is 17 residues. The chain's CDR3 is CASSGRTGGAGANVLTF. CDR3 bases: TGTGCCAGCAGCGGCCGGACAGGGGGCGCTGGGGCCAACGTCCTGACTTTC.